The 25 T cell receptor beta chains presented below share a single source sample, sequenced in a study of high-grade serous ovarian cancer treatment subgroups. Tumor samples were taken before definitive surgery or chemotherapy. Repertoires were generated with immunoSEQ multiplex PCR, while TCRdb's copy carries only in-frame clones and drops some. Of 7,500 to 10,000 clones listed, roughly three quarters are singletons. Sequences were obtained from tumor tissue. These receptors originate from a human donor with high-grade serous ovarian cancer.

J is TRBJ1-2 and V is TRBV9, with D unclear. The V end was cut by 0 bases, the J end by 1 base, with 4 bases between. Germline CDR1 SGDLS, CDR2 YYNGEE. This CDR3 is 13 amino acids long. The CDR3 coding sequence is TGTGCCAGCAGCGTAGATAGTAACTATGGCTACACCTTC. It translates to CASSVDSNYGYTF.

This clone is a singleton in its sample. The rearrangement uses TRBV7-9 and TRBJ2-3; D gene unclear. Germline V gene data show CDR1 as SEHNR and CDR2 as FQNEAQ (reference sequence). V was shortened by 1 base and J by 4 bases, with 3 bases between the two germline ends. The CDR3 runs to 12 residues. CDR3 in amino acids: CASSLGADTQYF. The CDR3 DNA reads TGTGCCAGCAGCTTAGGGGCAGATACGCAGTATTTT.

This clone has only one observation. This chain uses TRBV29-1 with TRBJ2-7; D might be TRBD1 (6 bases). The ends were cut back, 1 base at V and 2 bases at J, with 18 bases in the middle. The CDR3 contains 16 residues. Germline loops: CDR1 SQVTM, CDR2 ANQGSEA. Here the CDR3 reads CSVEVGETGETYEQYF. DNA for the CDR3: TGCAGCGTTGAAGTCGGGGAGACAGGTGAGACCTACGAGCAGTACTTC.

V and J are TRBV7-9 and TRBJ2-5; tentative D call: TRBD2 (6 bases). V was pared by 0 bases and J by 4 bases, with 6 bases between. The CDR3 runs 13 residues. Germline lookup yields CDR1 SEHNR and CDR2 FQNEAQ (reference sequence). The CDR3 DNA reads TGTGCCAGCAGCTTAGCGGGGGGAGAGACCCAGTACTTC. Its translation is CASSLAGGETQYF. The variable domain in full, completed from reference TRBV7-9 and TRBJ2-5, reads DTGVSQNPRHKITKRGQNVTFRCDPISEHNRLYWYRQTLGQGPEFLTYFQNEAQLEKSRLLSDRFSAERPKGSFSTLEIQRTEQGDSAMYLCASSLAGGETQYFGPGTRLLVL.

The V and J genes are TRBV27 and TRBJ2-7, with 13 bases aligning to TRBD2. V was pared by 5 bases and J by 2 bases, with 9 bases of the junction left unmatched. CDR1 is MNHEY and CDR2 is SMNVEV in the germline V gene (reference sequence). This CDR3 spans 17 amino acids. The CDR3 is CASSRTSGGLWAYEQYF. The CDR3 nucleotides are TGTGCCAGCAGTAGGACTAGCGGGGGTTTGTGGGCCTACGAGCAGTACTTC.

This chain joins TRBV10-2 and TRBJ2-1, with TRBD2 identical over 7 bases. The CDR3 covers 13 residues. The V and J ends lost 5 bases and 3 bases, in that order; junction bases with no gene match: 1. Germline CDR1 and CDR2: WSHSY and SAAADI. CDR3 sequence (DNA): TGCGCCAGCAGTCTAGCGGTCTACAATGAGCAGTTCTTC. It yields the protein CASSLAVYNEQFF.

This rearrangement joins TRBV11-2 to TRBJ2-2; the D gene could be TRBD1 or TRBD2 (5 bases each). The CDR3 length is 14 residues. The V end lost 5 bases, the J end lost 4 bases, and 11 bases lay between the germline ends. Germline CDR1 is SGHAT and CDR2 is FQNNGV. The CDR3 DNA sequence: TGTGCCAGCAGCCCGATTGGGGGCACCGGGGAGCTGTTTTTT. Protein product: CASSPIGGTGELFF.

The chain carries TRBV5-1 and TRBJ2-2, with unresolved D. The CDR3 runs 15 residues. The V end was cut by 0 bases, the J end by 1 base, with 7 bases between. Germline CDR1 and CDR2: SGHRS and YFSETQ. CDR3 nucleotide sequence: TGCGCCAGCAGCTTGGACTTAATGAACACCGGGGAGCTGTTTTTT. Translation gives CASSLDLMNTGELFF. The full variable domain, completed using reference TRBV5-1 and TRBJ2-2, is KAGVTQTPRYLIKTRGQQVTLSCSPISGHRSVSWYQQTPGQGLQFLFEYFSETQRNKGNFPGRFSGRQFSNSRSEMNVSTLELGDSALYLCASSLDLMNTGELFFGEGSRLTVL.

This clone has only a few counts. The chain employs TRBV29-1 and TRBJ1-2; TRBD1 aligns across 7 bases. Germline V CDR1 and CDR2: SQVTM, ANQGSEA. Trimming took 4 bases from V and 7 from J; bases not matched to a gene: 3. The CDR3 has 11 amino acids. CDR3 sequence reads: CSVGTGGGYTF. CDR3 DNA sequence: TGCAGCGTTGGGACAGGAGGTGGCTACACCTTC.

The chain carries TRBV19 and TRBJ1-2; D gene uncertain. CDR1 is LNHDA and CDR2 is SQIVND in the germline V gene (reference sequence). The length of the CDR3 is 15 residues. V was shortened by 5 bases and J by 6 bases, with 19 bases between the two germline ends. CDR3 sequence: CASSPGRTFEDGYTF. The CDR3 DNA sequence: TGTGCCAGTAGTCCGGGTCGTACGTTTGAGGATGGCTACACCTTC.

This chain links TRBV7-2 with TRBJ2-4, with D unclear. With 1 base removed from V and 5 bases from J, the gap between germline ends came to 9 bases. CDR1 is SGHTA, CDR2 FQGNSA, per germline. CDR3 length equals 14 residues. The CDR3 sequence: CASSLEYIQNIQYF. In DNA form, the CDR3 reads TGTGCCAGCAGCTTAGAATATATTCAAAACATTCAGTACTTC.

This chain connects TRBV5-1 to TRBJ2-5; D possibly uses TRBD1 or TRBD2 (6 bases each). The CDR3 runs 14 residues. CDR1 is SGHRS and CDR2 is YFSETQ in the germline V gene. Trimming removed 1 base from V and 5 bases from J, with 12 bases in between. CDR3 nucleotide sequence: TGCGCCAGCAGCTTGTCGGGGGCGCGGGAGACCCAGTACTTC. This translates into CASSLSGARETQYF. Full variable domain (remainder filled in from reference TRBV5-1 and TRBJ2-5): KAGVTQTPRYLIKTRGQQVTLSCSPISGHRSVSWYQQTPGQGLQFLFEYFSETQRNKGNFPGRFSGRQFSNSRSEMNVSTLELGDSALYLCASSLSGARETQYFGPGTRLLVL.

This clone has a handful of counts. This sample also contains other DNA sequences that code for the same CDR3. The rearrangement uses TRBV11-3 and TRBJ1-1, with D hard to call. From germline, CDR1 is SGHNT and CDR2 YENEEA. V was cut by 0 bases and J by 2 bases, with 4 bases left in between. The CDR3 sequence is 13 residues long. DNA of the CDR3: TGTGCCAGCAGCTTAGAGGCCAACACTGAAGCTTTCTTT. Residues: CASSLEANTEAFF.

CDR3 sequence (DNA): TGTGCCTGGAGTCCAAAAGGGACAGGGACCTCCTACGAGCAGTACTTC. It specifies CAWSPKGTGTSYEQYF. This chain connects TRBV30 to TRBJ2-7; 9 nucleotides match TRBD1. The germline V gene has CDR1 GTSNPN and CDR2 SVGIG (reference sequence). The V segment lost 2 bases and the J segment 0 bases; nucleotides outside the gene matches: 8. There are 16 residues in the CDR3.

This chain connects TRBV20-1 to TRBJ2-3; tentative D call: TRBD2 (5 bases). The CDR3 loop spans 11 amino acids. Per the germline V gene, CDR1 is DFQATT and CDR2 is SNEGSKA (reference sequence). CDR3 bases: TGCAGGGGGAGTTGCACAGATACGCAGTATTTT. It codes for CRGSCTDTQYF.

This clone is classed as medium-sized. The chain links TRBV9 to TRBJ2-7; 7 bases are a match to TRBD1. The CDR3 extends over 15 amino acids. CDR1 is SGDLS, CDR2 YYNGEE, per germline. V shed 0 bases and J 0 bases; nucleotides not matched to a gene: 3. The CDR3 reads CASSVEGQSSYEQYF. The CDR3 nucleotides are TGTGCCAGCAGCGTAGAGGGACAGTCCTCCTACGAGCAGTACTTC.

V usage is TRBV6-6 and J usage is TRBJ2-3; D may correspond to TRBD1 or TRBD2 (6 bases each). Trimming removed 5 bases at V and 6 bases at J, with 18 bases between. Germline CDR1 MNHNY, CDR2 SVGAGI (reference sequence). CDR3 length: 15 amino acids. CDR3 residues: CASSGPWGAMDTQYF. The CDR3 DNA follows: TGTGCCAGCAGTGGCCCATGGGGGGCAATGGATACGCAGTATTTT.

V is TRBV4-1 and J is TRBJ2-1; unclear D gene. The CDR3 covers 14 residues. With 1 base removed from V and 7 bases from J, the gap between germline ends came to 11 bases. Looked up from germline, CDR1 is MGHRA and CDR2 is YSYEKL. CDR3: CASSQVGGLNEQFF. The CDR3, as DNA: TGCGCCAGCAGCCAAGTGGGTGGTTTAAATGAGCAGTTCTTC.

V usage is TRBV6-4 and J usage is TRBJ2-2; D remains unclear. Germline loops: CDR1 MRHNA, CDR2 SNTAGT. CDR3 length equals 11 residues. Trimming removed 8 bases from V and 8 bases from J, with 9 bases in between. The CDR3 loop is CASGLLGELFF. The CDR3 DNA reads TGTGCCAGCGGATTATTAGGGGAGCTGTTTTTT.

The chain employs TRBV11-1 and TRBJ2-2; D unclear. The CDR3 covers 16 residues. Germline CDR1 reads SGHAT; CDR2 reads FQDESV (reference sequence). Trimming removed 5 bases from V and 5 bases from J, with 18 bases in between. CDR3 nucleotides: TGTGCCAGCAGCAAACGAGTGACCACCGGGACCGGGGAGCTGTTTTTT. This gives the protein CASSKRVTTGTGELFF. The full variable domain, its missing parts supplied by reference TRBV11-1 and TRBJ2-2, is EAEVAQSPRYKITEKSQAVAFWCDPISGHATLYWYRQILGQGPELLVQFQDESVVDDSQLPKDRFSAERLKGVDSTLKIQPAELGDSAMYLCASSKRVTTGTGELFFGEGSRLTVL.

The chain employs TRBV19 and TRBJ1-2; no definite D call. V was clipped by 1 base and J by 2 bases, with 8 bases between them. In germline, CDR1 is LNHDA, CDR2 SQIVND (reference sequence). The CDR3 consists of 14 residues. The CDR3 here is CASSIGTGNYGYTF. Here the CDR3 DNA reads TGTGCCAGTAGTATAGGCACTGGGAACTATGGCTACACCTTC.

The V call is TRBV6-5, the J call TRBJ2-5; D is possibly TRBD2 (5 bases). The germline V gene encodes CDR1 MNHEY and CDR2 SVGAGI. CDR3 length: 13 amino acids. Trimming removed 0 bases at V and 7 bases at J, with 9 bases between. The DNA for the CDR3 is TGTGCCAGCAGTTACTCCGTAGGAGGGACCCAGTACTTC. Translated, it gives CASSYSVGGTQYF.

Here the CDR3 reads CASSQQGYEQYF. The CDR3 DNA reads as TGTGCCAGCAGCCAACAGGGGTACGAGCAGTACTTC. V gene TRBV7-9 combines with J gene TRBJ2-7, with 7 bases fitting TRBD1. The CDR3 has 12 amino acids. The germline gives CDR1 SEHNR, CDR2 FQNEAQ (reference sequence). The trim removed 5 bases at V and 4 bases at J, leaving 2 bases unmatched.

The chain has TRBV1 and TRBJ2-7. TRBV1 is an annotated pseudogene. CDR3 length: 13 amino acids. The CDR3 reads CTSSQRETYEQYF. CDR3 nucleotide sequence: TGCACCAGCAGCCAAAGGGAAACCTACGAGCAGTACTTC.

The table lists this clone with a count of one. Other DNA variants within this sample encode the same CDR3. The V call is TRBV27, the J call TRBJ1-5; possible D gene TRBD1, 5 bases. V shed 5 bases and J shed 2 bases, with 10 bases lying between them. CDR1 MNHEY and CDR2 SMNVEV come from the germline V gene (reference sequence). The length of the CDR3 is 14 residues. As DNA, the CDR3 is TGTGCCAGCAGTCCAAAAGGGGGCAATCAGCCCCAGCATTTT. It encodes CASSPKGGNQPQHF.